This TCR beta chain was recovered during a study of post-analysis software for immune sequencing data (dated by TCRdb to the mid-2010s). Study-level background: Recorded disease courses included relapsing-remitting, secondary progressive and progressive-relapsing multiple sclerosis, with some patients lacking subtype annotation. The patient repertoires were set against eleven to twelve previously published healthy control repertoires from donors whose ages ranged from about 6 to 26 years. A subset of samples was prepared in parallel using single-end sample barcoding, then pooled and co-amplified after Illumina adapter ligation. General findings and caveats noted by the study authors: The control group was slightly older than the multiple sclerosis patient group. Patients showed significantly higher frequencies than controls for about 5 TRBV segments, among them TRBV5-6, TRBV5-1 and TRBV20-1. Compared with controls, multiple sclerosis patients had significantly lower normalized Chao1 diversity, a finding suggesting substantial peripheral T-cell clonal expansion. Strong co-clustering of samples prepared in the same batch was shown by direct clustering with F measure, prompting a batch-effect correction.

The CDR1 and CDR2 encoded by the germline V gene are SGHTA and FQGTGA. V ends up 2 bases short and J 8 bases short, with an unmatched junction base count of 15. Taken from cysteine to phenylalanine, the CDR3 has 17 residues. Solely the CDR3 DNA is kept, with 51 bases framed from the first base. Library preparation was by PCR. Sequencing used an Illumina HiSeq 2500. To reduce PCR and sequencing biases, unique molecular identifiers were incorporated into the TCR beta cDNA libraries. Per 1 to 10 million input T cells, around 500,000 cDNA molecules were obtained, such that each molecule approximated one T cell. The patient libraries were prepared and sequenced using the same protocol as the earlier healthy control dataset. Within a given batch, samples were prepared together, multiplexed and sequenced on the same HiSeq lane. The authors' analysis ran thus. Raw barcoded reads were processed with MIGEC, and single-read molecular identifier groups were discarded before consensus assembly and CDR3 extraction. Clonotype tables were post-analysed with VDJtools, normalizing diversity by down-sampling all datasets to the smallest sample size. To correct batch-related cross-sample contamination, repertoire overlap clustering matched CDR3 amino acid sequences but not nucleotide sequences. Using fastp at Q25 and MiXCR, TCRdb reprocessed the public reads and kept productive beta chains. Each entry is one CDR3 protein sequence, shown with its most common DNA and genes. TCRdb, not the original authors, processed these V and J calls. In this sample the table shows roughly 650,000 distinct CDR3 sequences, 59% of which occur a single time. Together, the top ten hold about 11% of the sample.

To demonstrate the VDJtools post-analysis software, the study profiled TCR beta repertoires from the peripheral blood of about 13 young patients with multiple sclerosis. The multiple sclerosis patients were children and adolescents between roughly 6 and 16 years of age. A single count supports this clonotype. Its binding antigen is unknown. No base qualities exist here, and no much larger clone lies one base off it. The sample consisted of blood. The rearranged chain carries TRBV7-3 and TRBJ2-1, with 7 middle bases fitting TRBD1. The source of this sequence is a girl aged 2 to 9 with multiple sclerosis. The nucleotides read TGTGCCAGCAGCTTATACCCACAGGGGCGAAGGATGTATGAGCAGTTCTTC. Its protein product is CASSLYPQGRRMYEQFF.